This TCR beta chain was sequenced for a study of molecular identifiers for immune sequencing clone quantification. General study results and limits: Reportedly, one cell's Jurkat TCR RNA was detected within 1,100,000 naive CD8 cells. Over 99% of effector molecules, yet under 1% of naive-cell molecules, were held by clones above 20 RNA copies.

It was with previously described methods and listed TCR primers that bulk TCR libraries were made. TCRdb fed the PCR reads into MiXCR, producing one record per CDR3 protein. The sample carries 100,000 or so distinct CDR3 sequences, under 40% recorded once. This CDR3 has 13 residues. V was pared by 4 bases and J by 7 bases, with 11 bases between. The germline V gene encodes CDR1 MGHRA and CDR2 YSYEKL. Naive CD8 T cell sorting was performed on the CD8+CD4-CCR7+CD45RA+ phenotype. This clonotype occurred a few times. Its antigen is unknown. This CDR3 is missing its conserved last phenylalanine or tryptophan, likely due to a read error.

The TCR comes from a human donor in good health. Some libraries in this study had Jurkat cell RNA spiked in. Sequencing was performed on naive CD8+ T cells from blood, with Jurkat cell RNA spiked in. Subset reported: FACS-sorted CD8+CD4-CCR7+CD45RA+ naive T cells. This chain connects TRBV4-1 to TRBJ1-5; D gene ambiguous. The CDR3 nucleotides read TGCGCCAGCAGCCCCGGACTCGTCCAGCCCCAGCATATT. Its protein product is CASSPGLVQPQHI.